This is a list of T cell receptor beta chains from one sample in a study of cytomegalovirus exposure and HLA in healthy donors. Data came from immunoSEQ multiplex PCR; TCRdb stores just in-frame clones and leaves some out. The table has about 110,000 clones, about 70% seen once. Material for sequencing was PBMCs. The source of these receptors is a man between 50 and 59 years old in good health and CMV-seropositive. The CDR3 runs from the conserved cysteine through the conserved F or W. The D gene is left open where the match is weak.

d_gene	v_gene	j_gene	CDR3aa
TRBD1	TRBV5-4	TRBJ2-1	CASSSFGTDLYGEQFF
-	TRBV19	TRBJ1-2	CASRRTEDYGYTF
-	TRBV14	TRBJ2-5	CASSQGVSGGETQYF
TRBD1	TRBV5-4	TRBJ2-5	CASSVGQGASRKETQYF
TRBD1	TRBV5-1	TRBJ2-5	CASSTGTGGGQYF
-	TRBV11-2	TRBJ1-1	CASSLDRAAEAFF
TRBD2	TRBV23-1	TRBJ2-1	CASSRATSGSYNEQFF
-	TRBV7-9	TRBJ2-7	CASSLIVVGGRGEQYF
-	TRBV7-2	TRBJ2-3	CASSVLGVGTQYF
-	TRBV2	TRBJ1-6	CASEGGGSPLHF
-	TRBV15	TRBJ2-2	CATDPGANTGELFF
TRBD1	TRBV14	TRBJ2-7	CASSQEGTGFHEQYF
TRBD1	TRBV18	TRBJ1-1	CASSPKDRGRLVAFF
TRBD2	TRBV9	TRBJ2-5	CASSSRGTSGGVETQYF
-	TRBV21-1	TRBJ1-1	CASSEGLGMGTEAFF
-	TRBV5-6	TRBJ1-2	CASSLESAGDYGYTF
-	TRBV13	TRBJ2-1	CASSFQGNEQFF
-	TRBV19	TRBJ1-1	CASSIDRGREAFF
-	TRBV5-1	TRBJ2-3	CASSFPTPGTAVDTQYF
-	TRBV6-4	TRBJ2-3	CASRDRGTDTQYF
TRBD1	TRBV6-6	TRBJ1-2	CASITTGGGYTF
-	TRBV9	TRBJ2-7	CASSSYRGGTYEQYF
TRBD1	TRBV2	TRBJ2-5	CASDTTGGGETQYF
TRBD2	TRBV4-1	TRBJ2-1	CASSPKPAGEGNEQFF
TRBD1	TRBV5-1	TRBJ2-7	CASSPGTVHEQYF
-	TRBV27	TRBJ2-3	CASTLYGTGVTDTQYF
TRBD1	TRBV9	TRBJ1-1	CASSVGMVAGGTEAFF
TRBD2	TRBV6-6	TRBJ2-2	CASSRTSGSRELFF
TRBD1	TRBV2	TRBJ1-2	CASSVDRNYGYTF